These T cell receptor beta chains were read from a single sample in a study of T cells in localized non-small cell lung cancer. Produced via immunoSEQ multiplex PCR; TCRdb's table is partial and in-frame only. The table shows 2,500 to 3,000 clones, with more than 20% occurring only once. The sample in question was lung tumor tissue, obtained before any cancer treatment. The source is a man aged 35-69 years with stage III lung adenocarcinoma. Each CDR3 is given with its conserved first and last residue. The D gene is left open where the match is weak. Size values are once, few and many counts, or a class for expanded clones, and some rows have none.

TRBV11-3	TRBJ2-1	.	few	CASSPRWDPAYNEQFF	TGTGCCAGCAGCCCACGGTGGGATCCCGCCTACAATGAGCAGTTCTTC
TRBV6-8	TRBJ1-6	.	few	CASGGGGPDNSPLHF	TGTGCCTCTGGCGGGGGAGGTCCCGATAATTCACCCCTCCACTTT
TRBV18	TRBJ2-1	TRBD2	.	CASSPPASGGFGSGNEQFF	TGTGCCAGCTCACCACCGGCTAGCGGGGGCTTCGGTAGTGGTAATGAGCAGTTCTTC
TRBV11-3	TRBJ1-6	TRBD1	.	CASSPFVSGGNSPLHF	TGTGCCAGCAGCCCCTTCGTGTCAGGGGGTAATTCACCCCTCCACTTT
TRBV30	TRBJ1-6	.	few	CAWDSYNSPLHF	TGTGCCTGGGACAGTTATAATTCACCCCTCCACTTT
TRBV9	TRBJ1-2	TRBD1	few	CASSEARRTGDYGYTF	TGTGCCAGCAGTGAAGCGCGTAGGACAGGGGACTATGGCTACACCTTC
TRBV28	TRBJ2-3	.	few	CASSLASGGVDTQYF	TGTGCCAGCAGTTTAGCTTCCGGCGGGGTTGATACGCAGTATTTT
TRBV6-8	TRBJ2-3	.	.	CASSYGGSTDTQYF	TGTGCCAGCAGTTACGGGGGTAGCACAGATACGCAGTATTTT
TRBV15	TRBJ1-1	TRBD1	few	CATSRGDRVRTEAFF	TGTGCCACCAGCAGAGGGGACAGGGTTAGGACTGAAGCTTTCTTT
TRBV28	TRBJ2-4	.	.	CASSLGAYDQYF	TGTGCCAGCAGTTTAGGGGCCTATGATCAGTACTTC
TRBV9	TRBJ2-5	.	few	CASSVSPGTQETQYF	TGTGCCAGCAGCGTATCCCCGGGAACACAAGAGACCCAGTACTTC
TRBV5-1	TRBJ2-7	TRBD1	.	CASSLQTGTYEQYF	TGCGCCAGCAGCCTACAGACAGGGACCTACGAGCAGTACTTC
TRBV30	TRBJ2-6	.	.	CAWSSARSGANVLTF	TGTGCCTGGAGTTCGGCGCGCTCTGGGGCCAACGTCCTGACTTTC
TRBV5-1	TRBJ2-7	TRBD1	few	CASSTGSGGRGYEQYF	TGCGCCAGCAGCACAGGATCAGGGGGCAGAGGGTACGAGCAGTACTTC
TRBV9	TRBJ2-3	TRBD1	medium-sized	CASSRGLNPEDTQYF	TGTGCCAGCAGTAGGGGGCTCAATCCGGAGGATACGCAGTATTTT
TRBV30	TRBJ2-3	.	.	CAWSQAGFGTDTQYF	TGTGCCTGGAGTCAGGCAGGGTTTGGGACAGATACGCAGTATTTT
TRBV11-3	TRBJ1-2	.	medium-sized	CASSLVQGRKGYGYTF	TGTGCCAGCAGCTTAGTGCAGGGGAGGAAAGGCTATGGCTACACCTTC
TRBV19	TRBJ2-7	TRBD1	.	CASSGGQAIYEQYF	TGTGCCAGTAGTGGCGGACAGGCAATCTACGAGCAGTACTTC
TRBV5-1	TRBJ2-3	TRBD2	.	CASSPSRGGGGTDTQYF	TGCGCCAGCAGCCCGAGTCGCGGGGGGGGAGGCACAGATACGCAGTATTTT
TRBV30	TRBJ1-4	.	large	CAWRPPRWEKLFF	TGTGCCTGGAGGCCGCCCCGGTGGGAAAAACTGTTTTTT
TRBV29-1	TRBJ1-1	.	large	CSVGTDGRYTEAFF	TGCAGCGTTGGGACCGACGGTCGTTACACTGAAGCTTTCTTT
TRBV23-1	TRBJ1-2	.	.	CASSNFGTYGYTF	TGCGCCAGCAGTAATTTTGGGACCTATGGCTACACCTTC
TRBV11-3	TRBJ1-4	.	few	CASSLDPRTNEKLFF	TGTGCCAGCAGCTTAGACCCCAGAACTAATGAAAAACTGTTTTTT
TRBV7-8	TRBJ1-1	.	few	CASSFWTGTEAFF	TGTGCCAGCAGTTTTTGGACGGGAACTGAAGCTTTCTTT
TRBV6-8	TRBJ2-7	TRBD1	.	CASSYRDRAEQYF	TGTGCCAGCAGTTACCGGGACAGGGCCGAGCAGTACTTC
TRBV11-3	TRBJ1-2	TRBD1	few	CASSLRVSQKGQLGGGYTF	TGTGCCAGCAGCTTAAGGGTCAGCCAAAAGGGACAGTTGGGAGGAGGCTACACCTTC
TRBV7-1	TRBJ1-1	.	.	CASSKDGGTEAFF	TGTGCCAGCAGCAAGGACGGGGGCACTGAAGCTTTCTTT
TRBV19	TRBJ1-5	TRBD1	.	CASSNPRTGGRNQPQHF	TGTGCCAGTAGTAACCCTCGGACAGGGGGCCGGAATCAGCCCCAGCATTTT
TRBV10-2	TRBJ2-1	.	.	CASSELGNEQFF	TGCGCCAGCAGTGAGTTGGGCAATGAGCAGTTCTTC
TRBV5-1	TRBJ2-1	TRBD2	few	CASSLGGGGRNEQFF	TGCGCCAGCAGCTTGGGCGGGGGAGGAAGGAATGAGCAGTTCTTC
TRBV18	TRBJ2-1	TRBD2	.	CASSPAGGVYNEQFF	TGTGCCAGCTCACCGGCGGGGGGTGTTTACAATGAGCAGTTCTTC
TRBV30	TRBJ1-5	TRBD1	.	CAWSRGTGANQPQHF	TGTGCCTGGAGCAGGGGGACAGGGGCAAATCAGCCCCAGCATTTT
TRBV19	TRBJ2-5	TRBD1	.	CASGDRGLLETQYF	TGTGCCAGTGGCGACAGGGGGCTCTTGGAGACCCAGTACTTC
TRBV6-8	TRBJ1-1	.	.	CASSWGRGTEAFF	TGTGCCAGTTCGTGGGGTCGGGGAACTGAAGCTTTCTTT
TRBV18	TRBJ2-5	.	.	CASSPNQGSGETQYF	TGTGCCAGCTCACCTAATCAGGGGTCGGGTGAGACCCAGTACTTC
TRBV5-1	TRBJ2-7	.	.	CASSLARQNYEQYF	TGCGCCAGCAGCTTGGCCAGGCAGAACTACGAGCAGTACTTC
TRBV7-2	TRBJ2-7	TRBD1	few	CASSPDRGYEQYF	TGTGCCAGCAGCCCGGACAGGGGTTACGAGCAGTACTTC
TRBV19	TRBJ1-4	.	medium-sized	CASRDYWGLNEKLFF	TGTGCCAGTAGGGACTACTGGGGACTTAATGAAAAACTGTTTTTT
TRBV19	TRBJ1-5	TRBD1	.	CASSTWTGVSNQPQHF	TGTGCCAGTAGTACCTGGACAGGGGTAAGCAATCAGCCCCAGCATTTT
TRBV7-2	TRBJ2-3	TRBD2	few	CASSSNPSGGADTQYF	TGTGCCAGCAGCTCAAATCCTAGCGGGGGGGCGGATACGCAGTATTTT
TRBV11-3	TRBJ1-2	.	few	CASSLDGAHYGYTF	TGTGCCAGCAGCTTGGATGGAGCACACTATGGCTACACCTTC
TRBV30	TRBJ2-1	.	.	CAWSVGAYNEQFF	TGTGCCTGGAGTGTAGGAGCCTACAATGAGCAGTTCTTC
TRBV29-1	TRBJ2-3	.	.	CSASAQPTDTQYF	TGCAGCGCCTCCGCCCAGCCGACAGATACGCAGTATTTT
TRBV19	TRBJ1-1	.	large	CASSLTRGLNTEAFF	TGTGCCAGTAGTCTTACACGGGGGCTGAACACTGAAGCTTTCTTT
TRBV14	TRBJ1-6	.	.	CASSQSEQLYNSPLHF	TGTGCCAGCAGTCAAAGCGAACAGCTTTATAATTCACCCCTCCACTTT
TRBV5-1	TRBJ2-5	TRBD1	.	CASSLVGPGTVLETQYF	TGCGCCAGCAGCTTGGTCGGACCCGGGACAGTTCTCGAGACCCAGTACTTC
TRBV9	TRBJ2-5	.	few	CASSVVGRSQETQYF	TGTGCCAGCAGCGTAGTGGGCAGATCGCAAGAGACCCAGTACTTC
TRBV6-8	TRBJ1-2	.	.	CASSQTGPANYGYTF	TGTGCCAGCAGTCAGACAGGACCAGCTAACTATGGCTACACCTTC
TRBV9	TRBJ1-2	.	.	CASSVGQSPYGYTF	TGTGCCAGCAGCGTAGGGCAGTCACCTTATGGCTACACCTTC
TRBV11-3	TRBJ2-1	TRBD1	few	CASSSTGDRYNEQFF	TGTGCCAGCAGCTCCACAGGGGATAGGTACAATGAGCAGTTCTTC